This TCR beta chain derives from a study of T cell responses to AZD1222 COVID-19 vaccine. The study, taken as a whole, reports: The study found vaccine-associated CD4 TCRs spanning spike, dominant at 160-218 and 743-854. Repertoire collection took place solely once the T cell response had peaked. Vaccination with two AZD1222 doses was followed by a rise in Spike-specific TCR breadth and depth. Baseline serostatus was positive in only a handful of AZD1222 recipients.

Worth noting for this clone: No antigen is known for it.

Profiling relied on immunoSEQ multiplex PCR, and the TCRdb table lists in-frame clones only, not all of them. The sample holds roughly 160,000 clones, about 90% seen once. The CDR3 consists of 13 residues. Looked up from germline, CDR1 is SQVTM and CDR2 is ANQGSEA. V was shortened by 6 bases and J by 4 bases, with 15 bases between the two germline ends. The specimen was peripheral blood, collected 28 days after the second AZD1222 dose. This receptor was taken from an adult who received the AZD1222 COVID-19 vaccine. The chain recombines TRBV29-1 with TRBJ1-2, with D hard to call. The CDR3 sequence is CSVGSAGGYGYTF. The CDR3 DNA is TGCAGCGTGGGCTCGGCAGGAGGCTATGGCTACACCTTC. The variable domain in full, completed from reference TRBV29-1 and TRBJ1-2, reads SAVISQKPSRDICQRGTSLTIQCQVDSQVTMMFWYRQQPGQSLTLIATANQGSEATYESGFVIDKFPISRPNLTFSTLTVSNMSPEDSSIYLCSVGSAGGYGYTFGSGTRLTVV.